These 8 T cell receptor beta chains were sequenced from one sample in a study of identical twins. Via MiXCR, TCRdb re-called the 5' RACE reads, giving one row per CDR3 protein. Of about 550,000 distinct CDR3 sequences in the sample, around 24% were seen once. The same sample was also studied in work on yellow fever vaccine responses in identical twins.

The sample taken for sequencing was CD4+ T cells sorted from blood. Receptor source: a woman younger than 30 in good health.

This chain connects TRBV19 to TRBJ2-5, with a tentative D call TRBD1 (6 bases). V lost 8 bases, J lost 4 bases, and 14 bases lay in between. The length of the CDR3 is 13 residues. The germline V gene encodes CDR1 LNHDA and CDR2 SQIVND (reference sequence). The CDR3 loop reads CASGSQGRETQYF. The CDR3 nucleotides are TGTGCCAGTGGTAGTCAGGGGCGAGAGACCCAGTACTTC.

The rearrangement links TRBV5-1 to TRBJ2-1; D not resolved. This CDR3 has 12 residues. Trimming took off 5 bases at V and 7 bases at J, with 10 bases between the two ends. From germline, CDR1 is SGHRS and CDR2 YFSETQ. CDR3: CASRQDRNEQFF. Written as DNA, the CDR3 is TGCGCCAGCAGGCAGGACCGTAATGAGCAGTTCTTC.

This clonotype has more than one count but fewer than ten. The chain couples TRBV11-2 to TRBJ2-5, with a weak D call TRBD1 (6 bases). Trimming removed 5 bases at V and 0 bases at J, with 16 bases between. The CDR3 is made up of 16 amino acids. Germline values: CDR1 SGHAT, CDR2 FQNNGV. CDR3 loop: CASSLHPGTNQETQYF. CDR3 nucleotide sequence: TGTGCCAGCAGCCTTCACCCCGGGACAAACCAAGAGACCCAGTACTTC.

The chain employs TRBV20-1 and TRBJ1-2; no firm D call. There are 11 residues in the CDR3. V was shortened by 3 bases and J by 7 bases, with 9 bases between the two germline ends. Germline lookup yields CDR1 DFQATT and CDR2 SNEGSKA (reference sequence). CDR3 sequence reads: CSARGGLGYTF. For the CDR3, the DNA is TGCAGTGCTAGGGGAGGGCTTGGCTACACCTTC.

This clonotype has only a few counts. The V and J genes are TRBV29-1 and TRBJ1-4; TRBD1 matches 11 bases. V shed 7 bases, J shed 8 bases, and the junction held 3 bases outside the gene matches. This CDR3 has 12 residues. Germline CDR1 is SQVTM and CDR2 is ANQGSEA. The CDR3 DNA reads TGCAGCGCCGGGACAGGGGGGGAAAAACTGTTTTTT. This encodes CSAGTGGEKLFF.

This clonotype appeared a few times. The rearrangement uses TRBV2 and TRBJ2-7; no firm D call. The CDR3 length is 11 residues. Trimming took off 3 bases at V and 4 bases at J, with 4 bases between the two ends. Germline CDR1 SNHLY, CDR2 FYNNEI. CDR3 bases: TGTGCCAGCAGTGAGCAGTACGAGCAGTACTTC. Translation: CASSEQYEQYF. The full variable domain, with the rest looked up from reference TRBV2 and TRBJ2-7, is EPEVTQTPSHQVTQMGQEVILRCVPISNHLYFYWYRQILGQKVEFLVSFYNNEISEKSEIFDDQFSVERPDGSNFTLKIRSTKLEDSAMYFCASSEQYEQYFGPGTRLTVT.

Only a few counts were recorded for this clonotype. The genes are TRBV5-5 and TRBJ2-7; D possibly corresponds to TRBD1 (5 bases). From germline, CDR1 is SGHKS and CDR2 YYEKEE (reference sequence). The CDR3 is 15 amino acids. V gave up 4 bases and J gave up 0 bases, with 14 bases separating them. This CDR3 reads CASSQQALGSYEQYF. In DNA, the CDR3 is TGTGCCAGCAGCCAACAGGCCCTGGGCTCCTACGAGCAGTACTTC.

The chain has TRBV7-8 and TRBJ2-1; TRBD2 matches 10 bases. Germline CDR1 reads SGHVS; CDR2 reads FQNEAQ. Trimming cost V 5 bases and J 8 bases; bases outside gene matches: 15. This CDR3 comprises 17 residues. In DNA, the CDR3 is TGTGCCAGCAGCCTCATCCGACCTAGCGGGAGTCTGTATGAGCAGTTCTTC. It specifies CASSLIRPSGSLYEQFF.